Listed below are T cell receptor beta chains from one sample, sequenced in a study of blood T cell repertoires in COVID-19. Assay: immunoSEQ multiplex PCR; the TCRdb copy retains only in-frame clones and omits some. The sample includes roughly 200,000 clones, around 78% of them seen just once. Sequenced: peripheral blood. These receptor sequences come from a woman at least 80 years old with active or convalescent COVID-19. Each CDR3 is given with its conserved first and last residue. The D gene is left open where the match is weak. Clone sizes are given selectively: once, few, many, or a class where the clone is expanded.

v_call,clone_size,d_call,j_call,cdr3_nt,cdr3_aa
TRBV6-5,-,-,TRBJ2-1,TGTGCCAGCAGTCAAATAGGAGTCTACAATGAGCAGTTCTTC,CASSQIGVYNEQFF
TRBV7-2,-,-,TRBJ1-6,TGTGCCAGCAGCTCAGTTCCGCCCTCACCCCTCCACTTT,CASSSVPPSPLHF
TRBV6-5,-,-,TRBJ1-5,TGTGCCAGCAGTTACGGGGCCAATCAGCCCCAGCATTTT,CASSYGANQPQHF
TRBV6-5,-,-,TRBJ2-7,TGTGCCAGCAGTTCCACCTACGAGCAGTACTTC,CASSSTYEQYF
TRBV7-9,few,TRBD1,TRBJ1-2,TGTGCCAGCAGCTTAGCGGCCGGGACAGCATATGGCTACACCTTC,CASSLAAGTAYGYTF
TRBV5-1,-,TRBD1,TRBJ2-3,TGCGCCAGCAGCCTAGGACAGGGAAGGACCACAGATACGCAGTATTTT,CASSLGQGRTTDTQYF
TRBV5-8,many,-,TRBJ2-1,TGTGCCAGCAGCCTTGGACGGGGCTACAATGAGCAGTTCTTC,CASSLGRGYNEQFF
TRBV30,-,-,TRBJ1-2,TGTGCCTGGAGTGGGAGTCCCTATGGCTACACCTTC,CAWSGSPYGYTF
TRBV9,-,-,TRBJ1-1,TGTGCCAGCAGCGTTTTTGCCGAGGGCGAGGCTTTCTTT,CASSVFAEGEAFF
TRBV5-4,few,-,TRBJ1-1,TGTGCCAGCAGACCGTACGACAAGAACACTGAAGCTTTCTTT,CASRPYDKNTEAFF
TRBV29-1,-,-,TRBJ1-6,TGCAGCGTTTCACAGGGTCGCCCTAATTCACCCCTCCACTTT,CSVSQGRPNSPLHF
TRBV25-1,-,-,TRBJ2-1,TGTGCCAGCACCCCTCCGACAGTTAGCTCCTACAATGAGCAGTTCTTC,CASTPPTVSSYNEQFF
TRBV28,few,TRBD1,TRBJ1-1,TGTGCCAGCAGTCGGCTTACAGGGGTGAACACTGAAGCTTTCTTT,CASSRLTGVNTEAFF